A single sample gave rise to the 25 T cell receptor beta chains below, sequenced in a study of blood T cell repertoires in COVID-19. The assay was immunoSEQ multiplex PCR, and TCRdb's table has in-frame clones only and misses some. The table has 310,000 or so clones, approximately 92% seen once; the top ten hold about 1.1%. The sample comprised PBMCs or T cells enriched from blood (not recorded which). These receptors came from a woman aged 25 to 45 who had recovered from COVID-19.

V usage is TRBV2 and J usage is TRBJ1-5; possibly TRBD1 for D (5 bases). CDR3 length: 13 residues. In germline, CDR1 is SNHLY, CDR2 FYNNEI. V was trimmed by 0 bases and J by 7 bases, leaving 7 bases between them. For the CDR3, the DNA is TGTGCCAGCAGTGAAGCGGGACTGCAGCCCCAGCATTTT. It specifies CASSEAGLQPQHF.

V gene TRBV5-6 combines with J gene TRBJ2-1; 10 bases match TRBD2. The CDR3 extends over 14 amino acids. Germline loops: CDR1 SGHDT, CDR2 YYEEEE. V gave up 5 bases and J gave up 5 bases; unmatched junction bases: 4. The CDR3 DNA reads as TGTGCCAGCAGTTTTGGACTAGCGGACAATGAGCAGTTCTTC. As protein: CASSFGLADNEQFF.

The rearrangement uses TRBV5-6 and TRBJ1-5; no clear D. CDR3 size: 16 residues. Between the trimmed V and J ends, which lost 0 bases and 4 bases, there was a span of 14 bases. CDR1 and CDR2 (germline): SGHDT, YYEEEE. The CDR3 loop reads CASSLGAGTRNQPQHF. CDR3 DNA: TGTGCCAGCAGCTTGGGGGCGGGTACGAGGAATCAGCCCCAGCATTTT.

About this clone: The same CDR3 arises from other DNA sequences in this sample as well. The V gene is TRBV9, the J gene TRBJ1-6, with D maybe TRBD1 (5 bases). Per the germline V gene, CDR1 is SGDLS and CDR2 is YYNGEE. This CDR3 has 15 amino acids. Deletions cut 0 bases from V and 7 bases from J, with 11 bases between. The CDR3: CASSVGGGTNSPLHF. The CDR3 bases are TGTGCCAGCAGCGTAGGAGGAGGGACCAATTCACCCCTCCACTTT.

This chain joins TRBV7-2 and TRBJ2-3, with D possibly matching TRBD1 (5 bases). From germline, CDR1 is SGHTA and CDR2 FQGNSA. V dropped 8 bases and J dropped 1 base, with 19 bases sitting between them. The CDR3 runs 16 residues. The CDR3 DNA reads as TGTGCCAGCTCCGAAGGGGCCCACGCTGGCACAGATACGCAGTATTTT. It translates to CASSEGAHAGTDTQYF.

This chain joins TRBV7-8 and TRBJ2-1; 13 bases fit TRBD2. Germline V lookup: CDR1 SGHVS, CDR2 FQNEAQ. This CDR3 comprises 16 residues. With 6 bases clipped from V and 4 bases from J, the junction kept 6 bases outside the gene matches. As DNA, the CDR3 is TGTGCCAGCAGACTAGCGGGAGGGGTTAGATACAATGAGCAGTTCTTC. Amino acids: CASRLAGGVRYNEQFF.

V usage is TRBV10-3 and J usage is TRBJ1-2; TRBD1 aligns across 7 bases. After removal of 3 bases from V and 8 bases from J, the junction contained 9 bases not matched to a gene. CDR1 and CDR2 from the germline V gene are ENHRY and SYGVKD. This CDR3 region has 14 residues. The CDR3 here is CAISDRDSSHGYTF. CDR3 coding DNA: TGTGCCATCAGTGACCGGGACAGTTCTCACGGCTACACCTTC.

The chain employs TRBV18 and TRBJ1-1, with unresolved D. Germline V gives CDR1 KGHSH, CDR2 LQKENI. The length of the CDR3 is 13 residues. Trimming removed 6 bases at V and 1 base at J, with 9 bases between. The CDR3 bases are TGTGCCAGCTCGGACGGAGGGAACACTGAAGCTTTCTTT. The encoded protein is CASSDGGNTEAFF.

The CDR3 spells CASSLYGAGARNEQYF. DNA of the CDR3: TGCGCCAGCAGCTTGTATGGAGCGGGAGCACGGAACGAGCAGTACTTC. The rearrangement links TRBV5-1 to TRBJ2-7; 8 bases fit TRBD2. J gave up 5 bases and V 1 base, and 11 bases lay outside the gene matches. The CDR3 runs to 16 residues. CDR1 is SGHRS, CDR2 YFSETQ, per germline.

V and J are TRBV28 and TRBJ2-4; weak D call: TRBD1 (5 bases). CDR1 is MDHEN, CDR2 SYDVKM, per germline. The CDR3 contains 16 residues. V lost 4 bases to trimming and J lost 0 bases, with 13 bases between them. CDR3 sequence reads: CASSSPTVLAKNIQYF. The CDR3, as DNA: TGTGCCAGCAGTTCGCCGACAGTTCTAGCCAAAAACATTCAGTACTTC.

This clone has only one observation. The gene calls are TRBV2 and TRBJ1-2, with D maybe TRBD1 (6 bases). The CDR3 sequence is 15 residues long. CDR1 SNHLY and CDR2 FYNNEI come from the germline V gene. Deletions cut 5 bases from V and 0 bases from J, with 13 bases between. The CDR3 nucleotides read TGTGCCAGCAGTTCCCGGACAGCCGCTAACTATGGCTACACCTTC. Its translation is CASSSRTAANYGYTF.

The J gene is TRBJ1-5, the V gene TRBV12-3 or TRBV12-4; no firm D call. This CDR3 is built from 12 residues. Trimming cost V 5 bases and J 4 bases, with 6 bases left between them. The CDR3 region is CASSAINQPQHF. In DNA form, the CDR3 reads TGTGCCAGCAGTGCTATTAATCAGCCCCAGCATTTT.

The count of this clone is one. The chain uses TRBV6-5 and TRBJ1-3, with D uncertain. CDR1 is MNHEY, CDR2 SVGAGI, per germline. The V gene lost 6 bases and the J gene lost 0 bases, with 12 bases spanning the gap. The CDR3 length is 15 residues. CDR3 sequence (DNA): TGTGCCAGCAGCGGACTCCTTGTCTCTGGAAACACCATATATTTT. It specifies CASSGLLVSGNTIYF.

V and J are TRBV30 and TRBJ2-2; possible D gene TRBD1, 6 bases. V was trimmed by 2 bases and J by 3 bases, leaving 13 bases between them. In germline, CDR1 is GTSNPN, CDR2 SVGIG (reference sequence). The CDR3 is 15 amino acids. Here the CDR3 reads CAWSQQGADTGELFF. The DNA of the CDR3 is TGTGCCTGGAGTCAACAGGGAGCGGACACCGGGGAGCTGTTTTTT.

The V call is TRBV7-9, the J call TRBJ2-2; a weak D match, TRBD1 (6 bases). Trimming took 4 bases from V and 4 from J, leaving 7 bases between them. The CDR3 is 13 residues long. Looked up from germline, CDR1 is SEHNR and CDR2 is FQNEAQ (reference sequence). CDR3 residues: CASSSRGTGELFF. The CDR3 DNA sequence: TGTGCCAGCAGCTCCAGGGGCACCGGGGAGCTGTTTTTT.

The V and J genes are TRBV5-5 and TRBJ2-1; TRBD2 agrees at 9 bases. The ends lost 2 bases at V and 6 bases at J; junction bases unmatched: 3. The CDR3 is 14 amino acids. The germline V gene has CDR1 SGHKS and CDR2 YYEKEE (reference sequence). The CDR3 DNA follows: TGTGCCAGCAGCTTACTAGCGGGCGGCAATGAGCAGTTCTTC. The encoded protein is CASSLLAGGNEQFF.

V and J are TRBV7-9 and TRBJ1-1; no clear D. Trimming removed 5 bases at V and 0 bases at J, with 13 bases between. CDR1 and CDR2 from the germline V gene are SEHNR and FQNEAQ (reference sequence). CDR3 length equals 15 residues. In DNA form, the CDR3 reads TGTGCCAGCAGCCCAGTCCCCAGAATGAACACTGAAGCTTTCTTT. This encodes CASSPVPRMNTEAFF. Full variable domain (missing parts from reference TRBV7-9 and TRBJ1-1): DTGVSQNPRHKITKRGQNVTFRCDPISEHNRLYWYRQTLGQGPEFLTYFQNEAQLEKSRLLSDRFSAERPKGSFSTLEIQRTEQGDSAMYLCASSPVPRMNTEAFFGQGTRLTVV.

The chain joins TRBV7-3 to TRBJ2-1, with D uncertain. The CDR3 runs to 15 residues. Germline V CDR1 and CDR2: SGHTA, FQGTGA. Trimming took off 2 bases at V and 0 bases at J, with 8 bases between the two ends. Here the CDR3 reads CASSLSGGSYNEQFF. CDR3 bases: TGTGCCAGCAGCTTATCGGGTGGCTCCTACAATGAGCAGTTCTTC.

CDR3 in amino acids: CASSLPSANNEQFF. CDR3 in DNA: TGTGCCAGCAGCTTGCCTAGCGCGAACAATGAGCAGTTCTTC. The chain uses TRBV5-4 and TRBJ2-1, with D possibly being TRBD2 (6 bases). This CDR3 comprises 14 residues. The V gene's germline CDR1 is SGHNT and CDR2 YYREEE (reference sequence). Trimming shortened V by 1 base and J by 5 bases, and 10 bases separated the two germline ends.

V is TRBV29-1 and J is TRBJ1-4, with a possible D match to TRBD1 (5 bases). V lost 1 base and J 3 bases, leaving 12 bases between the germline ends. The CDR3 is 15 residues long. Germline CDR1 and CDR2: SQVTM and ANQGSEA. The CDR3 coding sequence is TGCAGCGTTGAAGGTCGTGGGGCTGCTAATGAAAAACTGTTTTTT. Protein sequence: CSVEGRGAANEKLFF.

The chain employs TRBV6-5 and TRBJ2-7; TRBD1 is a possible D gene (6 bases). Trimming shortened V by 8 bases and J by 4 bases, and 12 bases separated the two germline ends. In germline, CDR1 is MNHEY, CDR2 SVGAGI. The CDR3 has 12 amino acids. CDR3 sequence reads: CASPDSTYEQYF. As DNA, the CDR3 is TGTGCCAGCCCGGACAGCACTTACGAGCAGTACTTC.

The chain uses TRBV9 and TRBJ2-2; tentative D call: TRBD1 (5 bases). This CDR3 region has 16 residues. The germline V gene encodes CDR1 SGDLS and CDR2 YYNGEE. Trimming took 4 bases from V and 5 from J, leaving 18 bases between them. CDR3 sequence: CASSTQGQPGTGELFF. The CDR3 region has the DNA TGTGCCAGCAGCACCCAGGGCCAACCCGGGACCGGGGAGCTGTTTTTT.

This chain joins TRBV6-5 and TRBJ1-3; weak D call: TRBD1 (5 bases). The CDR3 consists of 14 residues. Germline CDR1 and CDR2: MNHEY and SVGAGI. Trimming took off 2 bases at V and 3 bases at J, with 8 bases between the two ends. Here the CDR3 DNA reads TGTGCCAGCAGTTACGGGGCTTTTGGAAACACCATATATTTT. Translating gives CASSYGAFGNTIYF.

V and J are TRBV5-1 and TRBJ2-5; no firm D call. Germline V gene lookup returns CDR1 SGHRS and CDR2 YFSETQ. V lost 4 bases and J lost 1, with 8 bases in between. This CDR3 region has 13 residues. CDR3 in amino acids: CASSQTFQETQYF. For the CDR3, the DNA is TGCGCCAGCAGCCAGACATTCCAAGAGACCCAGTACTTC.

The chain links TRBV18 to TRBJ2-2, with unresolved D. Looked up from germline, CDR1 is KGHSH and CDR2 is LQKENI. The V end was cut by 0 bases, the J end by 4 bases, with 15 bases between. The CDR3 spans 17 residues. The CDR3 protein is CASSPPDSPLGTGELFF. CDR3 in DNA: TGTGCCAGCTCACCACCCGACTCCCCGCTCGGCACCGGGGAGCTGTTTTTT.